This TCR beta chain is from a study of human T cells and chemical hapten exposure. As to time point: patch test 2, 6 weeks after DPC sensitization. Documented treatment: therapeutic diphenylcyclopropenone sensitization with weekly scalp DPC. Prior to application of each patch test, blood was drawn. TCRdb passed the RACE reads through MiXCR, listing each CDR3 protein once. The sample comprises approximately 97,000 distinct CDR3 sequences, over 10% of which are singletons, and 3.2% rests with the top ten. This CDR3 spans 14 amino acids. Germline CDR1 is GTSNPN and CDR2 is SVGIG (reference sequence). Deletions cut 4 bases from V and 0 bases from J, with 10 bases between.

This clonotype was sampled from a woman aged 40 to 50 with alopecia areata. Some clones in this sample may be carry-over from other donors' samples. This chain links TRBV30 with TRBJ1-5; D unclear. This material consisted of whole blood, taken in connection with sensitization to the hapten diphenylcyclopropenone (DPC). The CDR3 coding sequence is TGTGCCTGGAATACCCTTAGTAGCAATCAGCCCCAGCATTTT. Amino acid sequence: CAWNTLSSNQPQHF.